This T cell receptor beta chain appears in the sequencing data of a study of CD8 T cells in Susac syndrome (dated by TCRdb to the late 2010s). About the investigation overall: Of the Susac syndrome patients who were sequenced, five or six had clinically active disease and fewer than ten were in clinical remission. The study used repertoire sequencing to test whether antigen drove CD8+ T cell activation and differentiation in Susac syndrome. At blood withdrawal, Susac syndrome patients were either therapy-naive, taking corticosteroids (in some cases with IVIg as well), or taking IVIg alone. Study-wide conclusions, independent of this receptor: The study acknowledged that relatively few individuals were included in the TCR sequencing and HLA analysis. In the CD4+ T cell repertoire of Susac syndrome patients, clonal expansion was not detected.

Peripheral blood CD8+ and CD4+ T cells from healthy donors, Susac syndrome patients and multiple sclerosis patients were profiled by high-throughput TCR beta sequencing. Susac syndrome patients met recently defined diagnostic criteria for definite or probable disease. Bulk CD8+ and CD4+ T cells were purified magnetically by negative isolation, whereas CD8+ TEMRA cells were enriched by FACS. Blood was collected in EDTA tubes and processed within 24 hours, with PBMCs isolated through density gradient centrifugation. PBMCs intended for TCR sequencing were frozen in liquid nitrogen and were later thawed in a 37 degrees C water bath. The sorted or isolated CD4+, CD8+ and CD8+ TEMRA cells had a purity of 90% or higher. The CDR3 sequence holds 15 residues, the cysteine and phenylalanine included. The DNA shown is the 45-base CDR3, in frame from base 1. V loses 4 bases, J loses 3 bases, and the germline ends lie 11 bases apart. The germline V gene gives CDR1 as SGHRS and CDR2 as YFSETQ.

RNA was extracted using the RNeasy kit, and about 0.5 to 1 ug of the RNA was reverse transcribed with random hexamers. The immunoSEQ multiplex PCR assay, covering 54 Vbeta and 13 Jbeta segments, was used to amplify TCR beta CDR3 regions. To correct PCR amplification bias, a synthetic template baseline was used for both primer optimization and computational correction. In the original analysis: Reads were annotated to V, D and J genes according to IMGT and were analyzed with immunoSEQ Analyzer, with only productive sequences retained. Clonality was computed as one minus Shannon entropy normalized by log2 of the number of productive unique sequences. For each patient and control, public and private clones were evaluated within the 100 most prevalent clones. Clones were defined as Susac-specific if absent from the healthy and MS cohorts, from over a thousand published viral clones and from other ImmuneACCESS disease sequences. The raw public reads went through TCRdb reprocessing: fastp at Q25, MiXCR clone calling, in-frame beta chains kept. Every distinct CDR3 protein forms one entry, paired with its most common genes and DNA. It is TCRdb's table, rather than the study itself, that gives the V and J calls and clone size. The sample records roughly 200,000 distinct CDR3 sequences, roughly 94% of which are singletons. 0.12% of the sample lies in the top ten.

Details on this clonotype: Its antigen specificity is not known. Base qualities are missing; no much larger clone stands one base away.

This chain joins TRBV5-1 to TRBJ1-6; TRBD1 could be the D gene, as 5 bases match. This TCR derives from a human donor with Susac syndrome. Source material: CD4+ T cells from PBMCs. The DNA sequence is TGCGCCAGCAGCCTTATCGACAGCTATAATTCACCCCTCCACTTT. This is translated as CASSLIDSYNSPLHF.